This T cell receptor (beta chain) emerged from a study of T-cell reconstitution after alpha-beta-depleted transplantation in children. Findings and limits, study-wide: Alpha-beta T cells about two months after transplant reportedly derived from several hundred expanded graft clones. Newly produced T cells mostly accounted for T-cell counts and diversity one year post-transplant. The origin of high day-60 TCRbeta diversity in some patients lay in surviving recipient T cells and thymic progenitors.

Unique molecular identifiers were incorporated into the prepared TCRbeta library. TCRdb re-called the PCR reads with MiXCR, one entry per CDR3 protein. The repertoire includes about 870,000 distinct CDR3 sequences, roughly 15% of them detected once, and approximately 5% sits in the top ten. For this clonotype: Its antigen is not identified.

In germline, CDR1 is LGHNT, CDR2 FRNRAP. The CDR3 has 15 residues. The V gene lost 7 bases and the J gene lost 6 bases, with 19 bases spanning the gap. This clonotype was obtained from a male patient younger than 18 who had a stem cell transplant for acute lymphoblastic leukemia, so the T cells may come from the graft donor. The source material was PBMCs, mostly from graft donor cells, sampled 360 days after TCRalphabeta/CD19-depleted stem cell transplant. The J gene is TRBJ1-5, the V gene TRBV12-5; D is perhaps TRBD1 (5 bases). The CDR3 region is CASAPVGVVTQPQHF. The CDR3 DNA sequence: TGTGCTAGTGCCCCGGTGGGGGTAGTGACTCAGCCCCAGCATTTT.